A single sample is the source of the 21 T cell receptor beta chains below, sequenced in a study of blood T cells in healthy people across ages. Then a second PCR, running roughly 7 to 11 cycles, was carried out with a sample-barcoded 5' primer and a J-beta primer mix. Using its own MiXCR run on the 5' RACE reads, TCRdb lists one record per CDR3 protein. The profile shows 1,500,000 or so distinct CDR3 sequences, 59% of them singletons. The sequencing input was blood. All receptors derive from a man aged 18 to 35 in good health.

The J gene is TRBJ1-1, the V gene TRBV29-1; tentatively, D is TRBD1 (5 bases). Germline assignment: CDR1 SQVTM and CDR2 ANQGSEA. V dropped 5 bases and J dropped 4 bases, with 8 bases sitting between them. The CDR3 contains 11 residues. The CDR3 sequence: CSVQRGTEAFF. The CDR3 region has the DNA TGCAGCGTTCAAAGGGGCACTGAAGCTTTCTTT.

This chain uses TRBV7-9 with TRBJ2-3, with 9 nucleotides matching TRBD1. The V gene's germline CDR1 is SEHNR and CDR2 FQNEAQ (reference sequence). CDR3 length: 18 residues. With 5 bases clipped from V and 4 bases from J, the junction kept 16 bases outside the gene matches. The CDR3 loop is CASSTPLPRDRVSDTQYF. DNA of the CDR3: TGTGCCAGCAGCACACCTCTCCCTCGGGACAGGGTTTCAGATACGCAGTATTTT.

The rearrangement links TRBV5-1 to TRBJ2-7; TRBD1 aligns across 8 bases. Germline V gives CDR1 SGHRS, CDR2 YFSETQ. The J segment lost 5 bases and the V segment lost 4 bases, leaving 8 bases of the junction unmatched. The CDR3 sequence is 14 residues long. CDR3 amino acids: CASSRDRGDDEQYF. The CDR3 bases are TGCGCCAGCAGCCGAGACAGGGGAGACGACGAGCAGTACTTC.

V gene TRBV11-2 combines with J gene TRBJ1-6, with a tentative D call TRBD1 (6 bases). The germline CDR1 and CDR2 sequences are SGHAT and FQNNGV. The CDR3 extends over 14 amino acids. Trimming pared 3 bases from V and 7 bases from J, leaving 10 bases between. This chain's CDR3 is CASSFGTTNSPLHF. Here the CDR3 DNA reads TGTGCCAGCAGCTTCGGGACAACAAATTCACCCCTCCACTTT.

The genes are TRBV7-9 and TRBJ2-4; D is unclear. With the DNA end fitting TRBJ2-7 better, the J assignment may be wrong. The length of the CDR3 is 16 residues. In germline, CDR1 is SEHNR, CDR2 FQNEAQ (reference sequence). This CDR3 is CASSLVWDITNYEQYF. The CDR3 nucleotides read TGTGCCAGCAGCTTAGTCTGGGATATCACGAATTACGAGCAGTACTTC.

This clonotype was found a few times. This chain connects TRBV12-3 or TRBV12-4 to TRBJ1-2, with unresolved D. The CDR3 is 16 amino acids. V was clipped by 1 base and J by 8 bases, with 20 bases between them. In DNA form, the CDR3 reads TGTGCCAGCAGTTTAGACCCCCAGGTTTCTGAGAGCGGCTACACCTTC. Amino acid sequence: CASSLDPQVSESGYTF.

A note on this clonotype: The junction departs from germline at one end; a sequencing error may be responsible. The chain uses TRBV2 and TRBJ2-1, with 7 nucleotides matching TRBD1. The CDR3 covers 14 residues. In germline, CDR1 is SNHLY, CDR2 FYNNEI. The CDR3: CAGRQGPMYNEQFF. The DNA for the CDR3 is TGTGCCGGCAGACAGGGCCCAATGTACAATGAGCAGTTCTTC. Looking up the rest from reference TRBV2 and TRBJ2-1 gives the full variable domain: EPEVTQTPSHQVTQMGQEVILRCVPISNHLYFYWYRQILGQKVEFLVSFYNNEISEKSEIFDDQFSVERPDGSNFTLKIRSTKLEDSAMYFCAGRQGPMYNEQFFGPGTRLTVL.

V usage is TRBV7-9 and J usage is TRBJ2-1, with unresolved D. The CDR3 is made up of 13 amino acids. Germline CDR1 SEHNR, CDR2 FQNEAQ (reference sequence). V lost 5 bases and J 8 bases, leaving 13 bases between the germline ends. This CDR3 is CASSDKLFDEQFF. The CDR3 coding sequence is TGTGCCAGCAGCGACAAACTTTTCGATGAGCAGTTCTTC.

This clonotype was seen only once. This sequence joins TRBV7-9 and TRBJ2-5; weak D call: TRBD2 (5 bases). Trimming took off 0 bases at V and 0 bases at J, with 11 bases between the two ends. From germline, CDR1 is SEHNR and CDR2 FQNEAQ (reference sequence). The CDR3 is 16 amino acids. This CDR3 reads CASSLAGRGYQETQYF. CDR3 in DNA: TGTGCCAGCAGCTTAGCTGGGCGAGGGTACCAAGAGACCCAGTACTTC.

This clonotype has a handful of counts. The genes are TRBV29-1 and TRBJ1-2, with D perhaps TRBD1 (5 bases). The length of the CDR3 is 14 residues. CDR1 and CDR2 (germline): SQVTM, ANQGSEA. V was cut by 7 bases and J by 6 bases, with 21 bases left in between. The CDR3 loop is CSGLTTGGKDGYTF. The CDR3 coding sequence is TGCAGCGGCCTGACGACCGGGGGAAAGGATGGCTACACCTTC.

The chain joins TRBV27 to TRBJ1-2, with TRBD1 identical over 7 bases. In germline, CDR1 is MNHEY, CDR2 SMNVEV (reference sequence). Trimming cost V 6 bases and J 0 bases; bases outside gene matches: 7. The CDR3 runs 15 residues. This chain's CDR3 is CASSPIQGPNYGYTF. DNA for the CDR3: TGTGCCAGCAGCCCAATACAGGGGCCTAACTATGGCTACACCTTC.

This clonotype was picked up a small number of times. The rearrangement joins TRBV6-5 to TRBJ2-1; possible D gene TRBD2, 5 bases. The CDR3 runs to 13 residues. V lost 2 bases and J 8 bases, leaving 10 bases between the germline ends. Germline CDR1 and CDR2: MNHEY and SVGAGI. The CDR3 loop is CASSYGPGDEQFF. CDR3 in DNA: TGTGCCAGCAGTTACGGTCCCGGGGATGAGCAGTTCTTC.

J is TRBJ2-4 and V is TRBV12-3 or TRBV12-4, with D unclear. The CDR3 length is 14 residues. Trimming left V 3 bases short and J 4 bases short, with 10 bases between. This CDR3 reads CASSFPRVKNIQYF. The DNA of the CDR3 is TGTGCCAGCAGTTTCCCTAGGGTTAAAAACATTCAGTACTTC.

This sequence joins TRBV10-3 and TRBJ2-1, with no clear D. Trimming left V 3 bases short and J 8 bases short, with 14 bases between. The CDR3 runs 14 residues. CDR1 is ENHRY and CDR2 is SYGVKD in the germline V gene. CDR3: CAISELARGDEQFF. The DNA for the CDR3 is TGTGCCATCAGTGAATTGGCAAGAGGCGATGAGCAGTTCTTC.

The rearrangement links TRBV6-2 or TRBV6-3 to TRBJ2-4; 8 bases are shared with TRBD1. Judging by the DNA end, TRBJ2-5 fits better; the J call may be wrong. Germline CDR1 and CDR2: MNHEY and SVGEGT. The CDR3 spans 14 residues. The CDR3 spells CASNDRGGQETQYF. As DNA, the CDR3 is TGTGCCAGCAACGACAGGGGCGGCCAAGAGACCCAGTACTTC.

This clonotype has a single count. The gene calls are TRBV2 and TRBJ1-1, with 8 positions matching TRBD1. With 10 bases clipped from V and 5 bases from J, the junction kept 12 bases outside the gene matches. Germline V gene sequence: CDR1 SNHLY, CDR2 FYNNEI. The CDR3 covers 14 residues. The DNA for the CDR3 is TGTGCCATCCAAACTGGACAGGGAAGGACTGAAGCTTTCTTT. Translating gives CAIQTGQGRTEAFF.

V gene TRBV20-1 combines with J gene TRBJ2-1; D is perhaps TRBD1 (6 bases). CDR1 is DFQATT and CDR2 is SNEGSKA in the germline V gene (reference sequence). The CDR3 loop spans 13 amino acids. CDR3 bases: TGCACAACAACAGGGCTGTCGGACAATGAGCAGTTCTTC. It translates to CTTTGLSDNEQFF.

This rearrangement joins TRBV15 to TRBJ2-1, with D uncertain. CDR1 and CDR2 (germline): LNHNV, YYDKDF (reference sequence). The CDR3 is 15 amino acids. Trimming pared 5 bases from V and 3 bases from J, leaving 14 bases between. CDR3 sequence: CATSPADWDYNEQFF. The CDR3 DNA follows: TGTGCCACCAGCCCCGCGGATTGGGACTACAATGAGCAGTTCTTC.

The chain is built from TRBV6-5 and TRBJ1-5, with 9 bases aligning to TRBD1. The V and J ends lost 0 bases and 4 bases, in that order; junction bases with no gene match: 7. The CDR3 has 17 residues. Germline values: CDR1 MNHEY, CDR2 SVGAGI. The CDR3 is CASSYSETGGYNQPQHF. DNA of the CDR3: TGTGCCAGCAGTTACTCGGAGACAGGGGGATATAATCAGCCCCAGCATTTT.

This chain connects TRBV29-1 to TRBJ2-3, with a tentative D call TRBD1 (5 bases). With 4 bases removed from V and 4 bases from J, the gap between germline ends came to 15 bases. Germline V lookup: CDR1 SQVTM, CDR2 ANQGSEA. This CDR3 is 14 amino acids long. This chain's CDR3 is CSVVGWGMADTQYF. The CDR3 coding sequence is TGCAGCGTTGTAGGATGGGGCATGGCAGATACGCAGTATTTT.

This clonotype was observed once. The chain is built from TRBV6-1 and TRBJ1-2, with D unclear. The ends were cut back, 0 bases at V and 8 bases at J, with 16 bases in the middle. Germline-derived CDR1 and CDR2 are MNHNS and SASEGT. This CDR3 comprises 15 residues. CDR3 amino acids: CASSEARWNLEGYTF. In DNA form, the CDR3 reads TGTGCCAGCAGTGAAGCTCGGTGGAACCTAGAGGGCTACACCTTC.